These 17 T cell receptor beta chains were all obtained from the same sample, sequenced in a study of blood T cell repertoires in COVID-19. TCRdb's table, derived via immunoSEQ multiplex PCR, lists solely in-frame clones and lacks some. The sample records 100,000 to 150,000 clones, approximately 84% being singletons. Sequencing was done on a sample of peripheral blood. The receptor source for this set is a man aged 60-69 years with acute or convalescent COVID-19.

V gene TRBV18 combines with J gene TRBJ2-7, with 10 positions matching TRBD1. The germline gives CDR1 KGHSH, CDR2 LQKENI. J gave up 4 bases and V 3 bases, and 6 bases lay outside the gene matches. The CDR3 has 15 amino acids. The CDR3 nucleotides read TGTGCCAGCTCACCCGGGACAGGGGAGAGGTACGAGCAGTACTTC. Protein: CASSPGTGERYEQYF. Complete variable domain (other parts from reference TRBV18 and TRBJ2-7): NAGVMQNPRHLVRRRGQEARLRCSPMKGHSHVYWYRQLPEEGLKFMVYLQKENIIDESGMPKERFSAEFPKEGPSILRIQQVVRGDSAAYFCASSPGTGERYEQYFGPGTRLTVT.

This rearrangement joins TRBV5-1 to TRBJ2-3; no clear D. The length of the CDR3 is 15 residues. Germline V gene sequence: CDR1 SGHRS, CDR2 YFSETQ. V was shortened by 1 base and J by 1 base, with 10 bases between the two germline ends. CDR3 bases: TGCGCCAGCAGCTTGTCTACTGCCCGCACAGATACGCAGTATTTT. This sequence encodes CASSLSTARTDTQYF. Full variable domain (missing parts from reference TRBV5-1 and TRBJ2-3): KAGVTQTPRYLIKTRGQQVTLSCSPISGHRSVSWYQQTPGQGLQFLFEYFSETQRNKGNFPGRFSGRQFSNSRSEMNVSTLELGDSALYLCASSLSTARTDTQYFGPGTRLTVL.

This clone was observed a single time. The V call is TRBV3-1 (or the pseudogene TRBV3-2), the J call TRBJ2-7; a possible D gene is TRBD2 (5 bases). Trimming left V 2 bases short and J 7 bases short, with 9 bases between. CDR1 is LGHDT and CDR2 is YNNKEL in the germline V gene (reference sequence). This CDR3 has 12 residues. Written as DNA, the CDR3 is TGTGCCAGCAGCCAACTAGCTGGAGAGCAGTACTTC. Translating it yields CASSQLAGEQYF.

The V and J genes are TRBV5-1 and TRBJ2-7, with TRBD2 matching over 8 bases. Germline CDR1 SGHRS, CDR2 YFSETQ. Trimming cost V 0 bases and J 0 bases; bases outside gene matches: 5. This CDR3 is 16 amino acids long. The CDR3: CASSLGTSGPSYEQYF. CDR3 sequence (DNA): TGCGCCAGCAGCTTGGGTACTAGCGGACCCTCCTACGAGCAGTACTTC.

This clone was seen a handful of times. This sequence joins TRBV5-8 and TRBJ1-5; possibly TRBD1 for D (5 bases). The V end lost 2 bases, the J end lost 4 bases, and 7 bases lay between the germline ends. From germline, CDR1 is SGHTS and CDR2 YDEGEE. CDR3 size: 13 residues. Written as DNA, the CDR3 is TGTGCCAGCAGCTTATCAGGGAATCAGCCCCAGCATTTT. This translates into CASSLSGNQPQHF.

The chain carries TRBV5-5 and TRBJ1-3, with D uncertain. The germline V gene encodes CDR1 SGHKS and CDR2 YYEKEE (reference sequence). The germline V and J ends were trimmed by 1 base and 4 bases, with 12 bases remaining between them. CDR3 size: 15 residues. This CDR3 is CASSLWSGTGNTIYF. DNA for the CDR3: TGTGCCAGCAGCTTGTGGTCAGGAACGGGAAACACCATATATTTT.

This clone was seen only once. The rearrangement uses TRBV11-3 and TRBJ2-1; 10 bases line up with TRBD1. The germline V gene has CDR1 SGHNT and CDR2 YENEEA. This CDR3 is 16 amino acids long. The V gene end was trimmed by 6 bases and the J gene end by 3 bases; junction bases not matched to a gene: 8. CDR3 sequence: CASSPTGTGVYNEQFF. CDR3 nucleotide sequence: TGTGCCAGCAGTCCAACCGGGACAGGGGTCTACAATGAGCAGTTCTTC. The entire variable domain, with the rest obtained from reference TRBV11-3 and TRBJ2-1, is as follows: EAGVVQSPRYKIIEKKQPVAFWCNPISGHNTLYWYLQNLGQGPELLIRYENEEAVDDSQLPKDRFSAERLKGVDSTLKIQPAELGDSAVYLCASSPTGTGVYNEQFFGPGTRLTVL.

The chain carries TRBV7-8 and TRBJ2-3; TRBD1 matches 7 bases. The CDR3 sequence is 15 residues long. The V gene's germline CDR1 is SGHVS and CDR2 FQNEAQ. Germline trimming cut 5 bases from V and 0 bases from J; bases unmatched to any gene: 5. The CDR3 loop is CASSHRGGSTDTQYF. The DNA of the CDR3 is TGTGCCAGCAGCCACAGGGGTGGGAGCACAGATACGCAGTATTTT.

V gene TRBV12-5 combines with J gene TRBJ2-1; 10 bases line up with TRBD2. CDR1 LGHNT and CDR2 FRNRAP come from the germline V gene. The CDR3 is 15 residues long. V shed 3 bases, J shed 8 bases, and the junction held 7 bases outside the gene matches. CDR3 amino acids: CASGFRTSGTHEQFF. CDR3 bases: TGTGCTAGTGGTTTCAGGACTAGCGGAACCCATGAGCAGTTCTTC.

The rearrangement joins TRBV7-3 to TRBJ1-1; the D gene is possibly TRBD1 (5 bases). CDR3 size: 14 residues. Trimming removed 5 bases from V and 0 bases from J, with 10 bases in between. Germline CDR1 SGHTA, CDR2 FQGTGA. The CDR3 sequence is CASSPAGVNTEAFF. In DNA, the CDR3 is TGTGCCAGCAGCCCAGCGGGGGTGAACACTGAAGCTTTCTTT.

The chain uses TRBV11-3 and TRBJ2-1; TRBD1 might be the D (6 bases). V was shortened by 5 bases and J by 1 base, with 15 bases between the two germline ends. Germline CDR1 SGHNT, CDR2 YENEEA. The CDR3 has 16 amino acids. CDR3 DNA: TGTGCCAGCAGCCCGCGGACAGCCGGGTCCTACAATGAGCAGTTCTTC. Translating it yields CASSPRTAGSYNEQFF.

CDR3 region: CASSSGTSEIKETQYF. The CDR3 region has the DNA TGTGCCAGCAGCTCTGGGACTAGCGAGATAAAAGAGACCCAGTACTTC. The V and J genes are TRBV5-5 and TRBJ2-5, with 10 positions matching TRBD2. This CDR3 is 16 amino acids long. Trimming took 3 bases from V and 3 from J; bases not matched to a gene: 8. Germline loops: CDR1 SGHKS, CDR2 YYEKEE (reference sequence).

V and J are TRBV5-1 and TRBJ2-6; TRBD1 agrees at 12 bases. Germline CDR1 is SGHRS and CDR2 is YFSETQ. V lost 6 bases to trimming and J lost 2 bases; unmatched junction nucleotides: 3. CDR3 length: 16 residues. The CDR3 sequence: CASTGTGGTGANVLTF. The DNA for the CDR3 is TGCGCCAGCACTGGGACAGGGGGCACTGGGGCCAACGTCCTGACTTTC.

The rearrangement links TRBV7-9 to TRBJ1-3; the D is unclear. CDR1 and CDR2 from the germline V gene are SEHNR and FQNEAQ (reference sequence). V was pared by 5 bases and J by 0 bases, with 5 bases between. CDR3 size: 13 residues. The CDR3 protein is CASSLSSGNTIYF. The CDR3 DNA follows: TGTGCCAGCAGCCTTAGCTCTGGAAACACCATATATTTT.

The chain couples TRBV7-6 to TRBJ1-5, with D possibly TRBD1 on 5 matching bases. Germline V gene data show CDR1 as SGHVS and CDR2 as FNYEAQ. Trimming shortened V by 1 base and J by 1 base, and 11 bases separated the two germline ends. This CDR3 spans 16 amino acids. As DNA, the CDR3 is TGTGCCAGCAGCTTAGAGGCAGGGATGAGCAATCAGCCCCAGCATTTT. Its protein product is CASSLEAGMSNQPQHF.

This chain links TRBV29-1 with TRBJ1-1, with TRBD1 matching 7 bases. After removal of 3 bases from V and 10 bases from J, the junction contained 5 bases not matched to a gene. CDR3 size: 11 residues. The germline V gene has CDR1 SQVTM and CDR2 ANQGSEA. CDR3 DNA: TGCAGCGTTGATAGGGGACAGTCAGCTTTCTTT. Protein: CSVDRGQSAFF.

This sequence joins TRBV5-4 and TRBJ1-2; D perhaps matches TRBD1 (5 bases). The V gene lost 2 bases and the J gene lost 4 bases, with 15 bases spanning the gap. CDR3 size: 15 residues. CDR1 SGHNT and CDR2 YYREEE come from the germline V gene (reference sequence). CDR3 DNA sequence: TGTGCCAGCAGCTTTTACGACAGCGCTGTCTATGGCTACACCTTC. This translates into CASSFYDSAVYGYTF. Using reference TRBV5-4 and TRBJ1-2 for the parts outside the CDR3, the full variable domain is ETGVTQSPTHLIKTRGQQVTLRCSSQSGHNTVSWYQQALGQGPQFIFQYYREEENGRGNFPPRFSGLQFPNYSSELNVNALELDDSALYLCASSFYDSAVYGYTFGSGTRLTVV.